This passage covers 22 T cell receptor beta chains from one sample sequenced in a study of shared clonotypes between healthy human individuals. CD45RO-negative CD8 cells positively selected for CCR7 made up the naive population, which excluded terminally differentiated effector memory CD45RA+ cells. Clones were read by immunoSEQ multiplex PCR, and TCRdb kept only the in-frame ones, dropping some. Of about 1,900,000 clones listed, around 96% are singletons. The sequencing input was naive CD8+ T cells sorted from blood. These receptors all come from a man in his late teens or twenties in good health.

This chain links TRBV7-2 with TRBJ1-1; TRBD1 might be the D (6 bases). Germline CDR1 reads SGHTA; CDR2 reads FQGNSA. The CDR3 runs to 13 residues. The V end was cut by 5 bases, the J end by 4 bases, with 11 bases between. CDR3 in DNA: TGTGCCAGCAGCCCATCCAGGGGCACTGAAGCTTTCTTT. Translation gives CASSPSRGTEAFF.

This rearrangement joins TRBV2 to TRBJ2-2; 9 positions agree with TRBD1. The CDR3 has 15 amino acids. In germline, CDR1 is SNHLY, CDR2 FYNNEI. J gave up 7 bases and V 2 bases, and 5 bases lay outside the gene matches. The CDR3 bases are TGTGCCAGCAGTGAAAACAGGGGGCGCGACGGGGAGCTGTTTTTT. It specifies CASSENRGRDGELFF.

J is TRBJ2-3 and V is TRBV30, with unresolved D. CDR1 is GTSNPN and CDR2 is SVGIG in the germline V gene (reference sequence). This CDR3 comprises 14 residues. V was trimmed by 1 base and J by 0 bases, leaving 8 bases between them. The CDR3 sequence is CAWSGASSTDTQYF. CDR3 nucleotides: TGTGCCTGGAGTGGGGCATCTAGCACAGATACGCAGTATTTT.

The V call is TRBV11-3, the J call TRBJ2-1; 16 nucleotides line up with TRBD2. The CDR3 length is 20 residues. Germline V CDR1 and CDR2: SGHNT, YENEEA. Germline trimming cut 5 bases from V and 6 bases from J; bases unmatched to any gene: 16. CDR3 protein: CASSDYPGLAGGMTTNEQFF. CDR3 sequence (DNA): TGTGCCAGCAGCGATTACCCGGGACTAGCGGGAGGGATGACCACCAATGAGCAGTTCTTC.

This clone was observed once. The chain links TRBV6-5 to TRBJ1-1, with 7 bases lining up with TRBD1. V dropped 5 bases and J dropped 6; count of bases not matched to a gene: 12. CDR1 MNHEY and CDR2 SVGAGI come from the germline V gene. This CDR3 contains 15 residues. DNA for the CDR3: TGTGCCAGCAGTCCCTGGGAGGGGGCGGGCGCTGAAGCTTTCTTT. This sequence encodes CASSPWEGAGAEAFF.

This chain links TRBV4-3 with TRBJ1-2; D is possibly TRBD1 (5 bases). CDR1 LGHNA and CDR2 YSLEER come from the germline V gene. V lost 4 bases and J 5 bases, leaving 17 bases between the germline ends. The CDR3 extends over 15 amino acids. CDR3 in DNA: TGCGCCAGCAGCCCTTCCGGGACGGACACTTATGGCTACACCTTC. It translates to CASSPSGTDTYGYTF.

This clone was observed once. V usage is TRBV5-6 and J usage is TRBJ2-7; 8 bases map to TRBD2. J was trimmed by 4 bases and V by 3 bases; bases with no gene match: 15. This CDR3 comprises 17 residues. Germline V gene lookup returns CDR1 SGHDT and CDR2 YYEEEE. DNA for the CDR3: TGTGCCAGCAGCTCCCGGGGCGGGGGGCCCGAGTGGTACGAGCAGTACTTC. It yields the protein CASSSRGGGPEWYEQYF.

In DNA, the CDR3 is TGTGCAAGTCGCTTAGTCGGACTAGCGGGGTTATGGTCCTACAATGAGCAGTTCTTC. Protein: CASRLVGLAGLWSYNEQFF. This sequence joins TRBV12-2 and TRBJ2-1; the table gives TRBD2 as D, unverified against the DNA. TRBV12-2 represents a pseudogene. This CDR3 is 19 amino acids long.

The rearrangement uses TRBV27 and TRBJ2-1; 10 positions match TRBD2. The germline gives CDR1 MNHEY, CDR2 SMNVEV (reference sequence). The CDR3 covers 14 residues. V gave up 6 bases and J gave up 12 bases; unmatched junction bases: 11. The CDR3 DNA is TGTGCCAGCAGGGTAGCGGGGGGCATAGCGGGGCAGTTCTTC. This encodes CASRVAGGIAGQFF.

This clone was recorded once. CDR3: CASSARQGSYEQYF. The CDR3 DNA is TGCGCCAGCAGCGCAAGACAGGGCTCCTACGAGCAGTACTTC. The V and J genes are TRBV5-1 and TRBJ2-7, with 7 bases identical to TRBD1. This CDR3 contains 14 residues. V dropped 4 bases and J dropped 0; count of bases not matched to a gene: 4. CDR1 and CDR2 (germline): SGHRS, YFSETQ. The full variable domain, rest sourced from reference TRBV5-1 and TRBJ2-7, is KAGVTQTPRYLIKTRGQQVTLSCSPISGHRSVSWYQQTPGQGLQFLFEYFSETQRNKGNFPGRFSGRQFSNSRSEMNVSTLELGDSALYLCASSARQGSYEQYFGPGTRLTVT.

The gene calls are TRBV30 and TRBJ2-3; possible D gene TRBD2, 6 bases. The CDR3 contains 14 residues. The V end lost 0 bases, the J end lost 0 bases, and 7 bases lay between the germline ends. Germline-derived CDR1 and CDR2 are GTSNPN and SVGIG (reference sequence). The CDR3 sequence: CAWSVLASTDTQYF. Here the CDR3 DNA reads TGTGCCTGGAGTGTACTAGCAAGCACAGATACGCAGTATTTT.

The chain recombines TRBV7-2 with TRBJ1-2, with no clear D. The CDR3 covers 14 residues. Trimming removed 1 base at V and 3 bases at J, with 9 bases between. Germline lookup yields CDR1 SGHTA and CDR2 FQGNSA. Here the CDR3 DNA reads TGTGCCAGCAGCTTAGATGTGGTGGACTATGGCTACACCTTC. It codes for CASSLDVVDYGYTF.

The rearrangement joins TRBV6-5 to TRBJ1-1; no definite D call. CDR3 size: 14 residues. Germline CDR1 and CDR2: MNHEY and SVGAGI. V was pared by 7 bases and J by 1 base, with 13 bases between. CDR3 loop: CASTMSMSNTEAFF. CDR3 in DNA: TGTGCCAGCACCATGAGCATGTCGAACACTGAAGCTTTCTTT.

The V gene is TRBV10-1, the J gene TRBJ2-1; 7 nucleotides agree with TRBD2. CDR3 length: 12 residues. Germline loops: CDR1 WNHNN, CDR2 SYGVQD (reference sequence). J gave up 9 bases and V 1 base, and 0 bases lay outside the gene matches. CDR3 region: CASSEWGGEQFF. CDR3 DNA: TGCGCCAGCAGTGAGTGGGGGGGTGAGCAGTTCTTC.

A word on this clone: The same CDR3 can be traced to other DNA sequences in this sample. This chain links TRBV5-6 with TRBJ2-5; no firm D call. The V gene's germline CDR1 is SGHDT and CDR2 YYEEEE. The CDR3 is 13 residues long. The germline V and J ends were trimmed by 0 bases and 5 bases, with 8 bases remaining between them. CDR3 nucleotide sequence: TGTGCCAGCAGCTTGGATGAGAGGGAGACCCAGTACTTC. This gives the protein CASSLDERETQYF. The variable domain in full, completed from reference TRBV5-6 and TRBJ2-5, reads DAGVTQSPTHLIKTRGQQVTLRCSPKSGHDTVSWYQQALGQGPQFIFQYYEEEERQRGNFPDRFSGHQFPNYSSELNVNALLLGDSALYLCASSLDERETQYFGPGTRLLVL.

The rearrangement links TRBV11-1 to TRBJ2-1, with TRBD2 identical over 10 bases. J lost 5 bases, V lost 1 base, and 8 bases had no gene match. This CDR3 contains 17 residues. Germline loops: CDR1 SGHAT, CDR2 FQDESV (reference sequence). The DNA of the CDR3 is TGTGCCAGCAGCTTAGAACCGGCTAGCGGGGGTCACAATGAGCAGTTCTTC. Its translation is CASSLEPASGGHNEQFF.

The chain joins TRBV30 to TRBJ2-3; D unclear. V lost 0 bases and J 4 bases, leaving 11 bases between the germline ends. CDR1 GTSNPN and CDR2 SVGIG come from the germline V gene (reference sequence). The CDR3 runs to 14 residues. CDR3 sequence reads: CAWSVPGTPDTQYF. Here the CDR3 DNA reads TGTGCCTGGAGTGTACCAGGAACCCCAGATACGCAGTATTTT.

The CDR3 reads CASSHPISPQGWTDTQYF. The CDR3 DNA sequence: TGCGCCAGCAGCCACCCAATTTCTCCACAGGGGTGGACAGATACGCAGTATTTT. This chain connects TRBV4-1 to TRBJ2-3; 7 bases map to TRBD1. The CDR3 consists of 18 residues. CDR1 and CDR2 (germline): MGHRA, YSYEKL. The J segment lost 3 bases and the V segment lost 3 bases, leaving 15 bases of the junction unmatched.

This sequence joins TRBV27 and TRBJ1-6, with D unclear. CDR1 MNHEY and CDR2 SMNVEV come from the germline V gene (reference sequence). This CDR3 is 13 amino acids long. Trimming stripped 4 bases from V and 9 bases from J, with 10 bases between. The CDR3 here is CASSSWVGSPLHF. Written as DNA, the CDR3 is TGTGCCAGCAGTTCTTGGGTAGGTTCACCCCTCCACTTT.

For the CDR3, the DNA is TGTGCCAGCATGGGGGGTACGTCGTACAATGAGCAGTTCTTC. This gives the protein CASMGGTSYNEQFF. This rearrangement joins TRBV6-5 to TRBJ2-1; tentative D call: TRBD2 (6 bases). With 7 bases removed from V and 4 bases from J, the gap between germline ends came to 14 bases. CDR3 length: 14 residues. Germline V gene data show CDR1 as MNHEY and CDR2 as SVGAGI.

About this clone itself: Other DNA sequences in this specimen translate into the identical CDR3. V gene TRBV30 combines with J gene TRBJ2-1, with 8 bases matching TRBD2. Germline CDR1 and CDR2: GTSNPN and SVGIG (reference sequence). CDR3 length equals 14 residues. The trim removed 0 bases at V and 4 bases at J, leaving 2 bases unmatched. The CDR3 protein is CAWSVASGYNEQFF. The CDR3 nucleotides are TGTGCCTGGAGTGTAGCTAGCGGGTACAATGAGCAGTTCTTC.

The rearrangement links TRBV9 to TRBJ2-3, with D perhaps TRBD1 (6 bases). The CDR3 extends over 14 amino acids. Per germline, CDR1 SGDLS and CDR2 YYNGEE. Deletions cut 4 bases from V and 1 base from J, with 10 bases between. As DNA, the CDR3 is TGTGCCAGCAGCCAAAGACAGGGCACAGATACGCAGTATTTT. It translates to CASSQRQGTDTQYF.